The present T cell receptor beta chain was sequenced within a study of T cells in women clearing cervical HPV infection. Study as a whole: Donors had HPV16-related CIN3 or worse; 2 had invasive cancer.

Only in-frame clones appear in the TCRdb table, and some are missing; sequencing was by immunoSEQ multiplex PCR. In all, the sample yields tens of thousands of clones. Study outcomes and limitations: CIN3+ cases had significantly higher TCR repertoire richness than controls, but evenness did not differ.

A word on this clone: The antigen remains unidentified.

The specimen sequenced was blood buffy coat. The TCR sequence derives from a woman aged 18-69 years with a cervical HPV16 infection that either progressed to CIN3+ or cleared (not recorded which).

The CDR3 sequence is CAWSADRLNTEAFF. CDR3 DNA, as far as it was read: TGTGCCTGGAGTGCAGACAGGTTGAACACTGAA. J is TRBJ1-1 and V is TRBV30, with D possibly TRBD1 on 6 matching bases. The CDR3 is cut off 3 residues early in the read; its end comes from the germline J gene. Deletions cut 1 base from V and 0 bases from J, with 9 bases between. The CDR3 extends over 14 amino acids. The germline V gene has CDR1 GTSNPN and CDR2 SVGIG (reference sequence).